What follows are 32 T cell receptor beta chains derived from one specimen sequenced in a study of molecular identifiers for immune sequencing clone quantification (dated by TCRdb to the late 2010s). The library came from PCR. Sequenced on a NextSeq 500. TCRdb ran its own pipeline on the public reads, namely fastp trimming at Q25 and MiXCR clone calling, and kept in-frame beta chains. Rows are combined by CDR3 protein, so each entry shows the most common genes and DNA. The sample includes more than 450,000 distinct CDR3 sequences, with roughly 24% observed a single time. The ten largest account for over 0.6% of the sample. The sequenced material came from naive CD8+ T cells from blood, with Jurkat cell RNA spiked in. Per the publication, the cell subset or site label means: FACS-sorted CD8+CD4-CCR7+CD45RA+ naive T cells. These receptors were taken from a human donor in good health. Some libraries in this study had Jurkat cell RNA spiked in.

In its sample, this clonotype was seen many times. This chain uses TRBV3-1 with TRBJ2-3; 9 bases map to TRBD2. Trimming at V came to 0 bases and at J to 3 bases, leaving 4 bases not matched to a gene. CDR3 length: 16 amino acids. Germline V gene sequence: CDR1 LGHDT, CDR2 YNNKEL (reference sequence). The CDR3 is CASSQDGGLATDTQYF. DNA of the CDR3: TGTGCCAGCAGCCAAGACGGGGGACTAGCAACAGATACGCAGTATTTT.

The chain uses TRBV3-1 and TRBJ2-7, with TRBD2 matching over 7 bases. Per the germline V gene, CDR1 is LGHDT and CDR2 is YNNKEL (reference sequence). CDR3 length: 12 amino acids. With 1 base clipped from V and 9 bases from J, the junction kept 3 bases outside the gene matches. The CDR3 nucleotides are TGTGCCAGCAGCCAAGGGGGGGGGTGGCAGTACTTC. Amino acids: CASSQGGGWQYF.

In this sample, this clonotype turned up many times. The chain joins TRBV29-1 to TRBJ2-2, with 7 bases aligning to TRBD1. Per the germline V gene, CDR1 is SQVTM and CDR2 is ANQGSEA. With V trimmed by 1 base and J by 0 bases, 8 bases remained unmatched. This CDR3 has 17 residues. The CDR3: CSVEAARDRPNTGELFF. In DNA, the CDR3 is TGCAGCGTTGAAGCGGCTCGGGACAGACCGAACACCGGGGAGCTGTTTTTT.

This clonotype was observed a few times. This chain uses TRBV12-3 or TRBV12-4 with TRBJ2-3; TRBD1 matches at 9 bases. This CDR3 contains 15 residues. V trimming: 3 bases; J trimming: 1 base; junction bases outside the gene matches: 2. The CDR3 sequence is CASSLRDRGTDTQYF. The DNA of the CDR3 is TGTGCCAGCAGTTTGAGGGACAGGGGCACAGATACGCAGTATTTT.

This clonotype has only a few counts. V and J are TRBV6-5 and TRBJ2-1, with a tentative D call TRBD2 (5 bases). The V end was cut by 7 bases, the J end by 1 base, with 14 bases between. This CDR3 has 15 amino acids. Germline lookup yields CDR1 MNHEY and CDR2 SVGAGI. The CDR3 is CASKRSGWSYNEQFF. DNA for the CDR3: TGTGCCAGCAAACGCTCGGGGTGGTCCTACAATGAGCAGTTCTTC.

This clonotype was seen a few times. The genes are TRBV6-6 and TRBJ1-1; no definite D call. Germline-derived CDR1 and CDR2 are MNHNY and SVGAGI (reference sequence). This CDR3 comprises 13 residues. V gave up 0 bases and J gave up 8 bases, with 10 bases separating them. CDR3 amino acids: CASSYSTGVEAFF. The CDR3 DNA follows: TGTGCCAGCAGTTACTCGACTGGGGTAGAAGCTTTCTTT.

This chain uses TRBV20-1 with TRBJ1-2; 10 nucleotides match TRBD1. This CDR3 is 15 amino acids long. Germline CDR1 reads DFQATT; CDR2 reads SNEGSKA (reference sequence). V lost 5 bases and J lost 6; bases outside the gene matches: 12. CDR3 sequence: CSARAPTGGNHGYTF. In DNA form, the CDR3 reads TGCAGTGCTCGTGCCCCGACAGGGGGCAACCATGGCTACACCTTC.

This sequence joins TRBV7-9 and TRBJ1-5, with D maybe TRBD1 (6 bases). The CDR3 contains 16 residues. V gave up 5 bases and J gave up 2 bases, with 16 bases separating them. CDR1 and CDR2 from the germline V gene are SEHNR and FQNEAQ (reference sequence). The CDR3 region has the DNA TGTGCCAGCAGCGGGGGGGGCGCGGTGGGCAATCAGCCCCAGCATTTT. Its translation: CASSGGGAVGNQPQHF.

The table lists this clonotype with many counts. The chain's CDR3 is CASSLTLAKGNKFF. The CDR3 DNA is TGTGCCAGCAGCCTCACCCTGGCGAAGGGAAATAAGTTCTTC. The rearrangement joins TRBV5-4 to TRBJ2-1; D gene uncertain. V lost 4 bases, J lost 14 bases, and 22 bases lay in between. The CDR3 spans 14 residues. Germline CDR1 is SGHNT and CDR2 is YYREEE (reference sequence).

Comment on this clonotype: Possible read error: a much larger clone is one base away. The chain links TRBV4-3 to TRBJ2-7; D possibly uses TRBD1 or TRBD2 (5 bases each). The length of the CDR3 is 15 residues. Germline loops: CDR1 LGHNA, CDR2 YSLEER. The CDR3 DNA reads as TGCGCCAGCAGCCAAGAGGGGACGCCATCCTACGAGCAGTCCTTC. As protein: CASSQEGTPSYEQSF.

A note on this clonotype: Lacking the conserved final phenylalanine or tryptophan, this CDR3 likely reflects a read error. No DNA is shown, since the ends of the CDR3 on it are uncertain; the CDR3 is the one TCRdb lists. The chain uses TRBV28 and TRBJ2-2. The CDR3 sequence runs 16 residues, both termini included. Germline CDR1 reads MDHEN; CDR2 reads SYDVKM. CDR3 loop: CASSFFETPNTGELSY.

There are a few counts of this clonotype. This rearrangement joins TRBV6-5 to TRBJ2-7; 7 bases line up with TRBD1. The CDR3 loop spans 13 amino acids. The germline V gene has CDR1 MNHEY and CDR2 SVGAGI. The V segment lost 2 bases and the J segment 4 bases; nucleotides outside the gene matches: 2. CDR3 protein: CASSYTQGYEQYF. In DNA form, the CDR3 reads TGTGCCAGCAGTTACACACAGGGGTACGAGCAGTACTTC.

The sample holds a few counts of this clonotype. A much larger clone differs from this one at a single base, so this may be a read error. The rearrangement joins TRBV2 to TRBJ2-1; D gene uncertain. V lost 6 bases and J lost 0, with 6 bases in between. Germline assignment: CDR1 SNHLY and CDR2 FYNNEI. The CDR3 length is 13 residues. The DNA of the CDR3 is TGTGCCAGCAGGGAGAGCTCCTACAATGAGCAGTTCTTC. Amino acid sequence: CASRESSYNEQFF.

This clonotype came up a few times. The chain joins TRBV6-5 to TRBJ2-7; maybe TRBD1 (6 bases). CDR1 MNHEY and CDR2 SVGAGI come from the germline V gene. The CDR3 sequence is 16 residues long. The V gene lost 0 bases and the J gene lost 2 bases, with 14 bases spanning the gap. The CDR3 protein is CASSYSGRGRAYEQYF. The DNA of the CDR3 is TGTGCCAGCAGTTACTCGGGCAGGGGAAGGGCCTACGAGCAGTACTTC.

To note about this clonotype: This clone may be a read error of a much larger clone one base away. The gene calls are TRBV29-1 and TRBJ1-2; D possibly corresponds to TRBD1 (6 bases). The CDR3 covers 15 residues. Germline assignment: CDR1 SQVTM and CDR2 ANQGSEA. V gave up 1 base and J gave up 4 bases, with 16 bases separating them. This CDR3 is CSVEVFWGRSYGYTF. As DNA, the CDR3 is TGCAGCGTTGAAGTGTTCTGGGGGCGAAGCTATGGCTACACCTTC.

The chain joins TRBV7-9 to TRBJ1-2; D is ambiguous. Deletions cut 5 bases from V and 4 bases from J, with 14 bases between. In germline, CDR1 is SEHNR, CDR2 FQNEAQ (reference sequence). This CDR3 comprises 14 residues. The CDR3 protein is CASSERLASYGYTF. CDR3 coding DNA: TGTGCCAGCAGCGAACGATTGGCTAGCTATGGCTACACCTTC.

This clonotype was seen ten or more times. This chain uses TRBV9 with TRBJ2-3, with TRBD2 matching over 10 bases. The CDR3 contains 20 residues. After removal of 3 bases from V and 0 bases from J, the junction contained 16 bases not matched to a gene. In germline, CDR1 is SGDLS, CDR2 YYNGEE. CDR3 DNA: TGTGCCAGCAGCGCACGACTAGCGGGTCCCTCGGGTCCTAGCACAGATACGCAGTATTTT. As protein: CASSARLAGPSGPSTDTQYF.

Details on this clonotype: One end of the junction fails to match germline, which may point to a read error. V usage is TRBV28 and J usage is TRBJ2-3, with 9 bases identical to TRBD1. This CDR3 is 16 amino acids long. CDR1 and CDR2 (germline): MDHEN, SYDVKM. The CDR3 sequence is CACSLPGTGSADTQYF. The DNA of the CDR3 is TGTGCCTGCAGCTTACCCGGGACAGGGTCGGCAGATACGCAGTATTTT.

The chain carries TRBV4-3 and TRBJ1-1, with 7 bases aligning to TRBD1. After removal of 4 bases from V and 10 bases from J, the junction contained 15 bases not matched to a gene. This CDR3 is 15 amino acids long. In germline, CDR1 is LGHNA, CDR2 YSLEER. CDR3 sequence: CASSPSFTGAHAAFF. CDR3 nucleotide sequence: TGCGCCAGCAGCCCTTCTTTCACAGGGGCTCATGCAGCTTTCTTT.

The rearrangement joins TRBV24-1 to TRBJ2-3, with TRBD2 matching 8 bases. Germline V gene sequence: CDR1 KGHDR, CDR2 SFDVKD. There are 15 residues in the CDR3. J gave up 3 bases and V 4 bases, and 5 bases lay outside the gene matches. The CDR3: CATSEREGWTDTQYF. CDR3 nucleotide sequence: TGTGCCACCAGTGAACGGGAGGGCTGGACAGATACGCAGTATTTT.

The chain joins TRBV3-1 to TRBJ1-2; the D is unclear. Per germline, CDR1 LGHDT and CDR2 YNNKEL (reference sequence). This CDR3 region has 15 residues. With 6 bases removed from V and 1 base from J, the gap between germline ends came to 15 bases. The CDR3 sequence: CASSPREGFNYGYTF. CDR3 nucleotide sequence: TGTGCCAGCAGTCCTCGAGAGGGCTTTAACTATGGCTACACCTTC.

The V and J genes are TRBV10-3 and TRBJ2-7; the match to TRBD1 covers 10 bases. V trimming: 4 bases; J trimming: 2 bases; junction bases outside the gene matches: 5. The CDR3 contains 15 residues. CDR1 and CDR2 from the germline V gene are ENHRY and SYGVKD. The DNA for the CDR3 is TGTGCCATCAGTGTCGGACAGGGGGTCACCTACGAGCAGTACTTC. Translating it yields CAISVGQGVTYEQYF.

This sequence joins TRBV4-3 and TRBJ2-1; TRBD2 matches 9 bases. The J segment lost 8 bases and the V segment lost 0 bases, leaving 20 bases of the junction unmatched. CDR3 length: 20 amino acids. Germline values: CDR1 LGHNA, CDR2 YSLEER. This CDR3 reads CASSQERGNSGLAQRDEQFF. Written as DNA, the CDR3 is TGCGCCAGCAGCCAAGAACGGGGAAATTCAGGACTAGCGCAGAGGGATGAGCAGTTCTTC.

There are a few counts of this clonotype. V is TRBV20-1 and J is TRBJ1-1, with TRBD1 matching 8 bases. There are 14 residues in the CDR3. The V and J ends lost 2 bases and 4 bases, in that order; junction bases with no gene match: 6. Germline V gene lookup returns CDR1 DFQATT and CDR2 SNEGSKA (reference sequence). CDR3 bases: TGCAGTGCTAGACAGGGGGCAAGCCTCACTGAAGCTTTCTTT. As protein: CSARQGASLTEAFF.

This clonotype was observed at least ten times. The CDR3 coding sequence is TGTGCCTGGAGTGAGGGGTTCGGCTATGGCTACACCTTC. This translates into CAWSEGFGYGYTF. This rearrangement joins TRBV30 to TRBJ1-2; D possibly corresponds to TRBD1 (5 bases). V shed 1 base and J shed 4 bases, with 10 bases lying between them. Germline V gene data show CDR1 as GTSNPN and CDR2 as SVGIG (reference sequence). The CDR3 consists of 13 residues.

This clonotype was counted between two and nine times. The chain employs TRBV6-5 and TRBJ1-6; no firm D call. CDR3 length equals 13 residues. The V end was cut by 0 bases, the J end by 8 bases, with 5 bases between. Germline V gene lookup returns CDR1 MNHEY and CDR2 SVGAGI. The CDR3 reads CASSYSQDSPLHF. DNA for the CDR3: TGTGCCAGCAGTTACTCTCAGGATTCACCCCTCCACTTT.

The table lists this clonotype with a few counts. The chain combines TRBV4-3 with TRBJ1-6; weak D call: TRBD1 (5 bases). The germline CDR1 and CDR2 sequences are LGHNA and YSLEER. The CDR3 is 17 amino acids. The V and J ends lost 0 bases and 4 bases respectively, with 13 bases between them. CDR3 loop: CASSQDLGTGYNSPLHF. CDR3 nucleotides: TGCGCCAGCAGCCAAGATTTGGGGACGGGATATAATTCACCCCTCCACTTT.

The chain links TRBV24-1 to TRBJ2-1; the match to TRBD2 covers 13 bases. The V gene's germline CDR1 is KGHDR and CDR2 SFDVKD. CDR3 length: 17 residues. Trimming took 4 bases from V and 9 from J; bases not matched to a gene: 11. For the CDR3, the DNA is TGTGCCACCAGTGACGGGACTAGCGGGATTGTGTCCACTGAGCAGTTCTTC. Amino acid sequence: CATSDGTSGIVSTEQFF.

This clonotype was counted ten times or more. The chain is built from TRBV6-2 or TRBV6-3 and TRBJ2-6; a weak D match, TRBD2 (6 bases). The CDR3 extends over 13 amino acids. Germline CDR1 reads MNHEY; CDR2 reads SVGEGT. The germline V and J ends were trimmed by 10 bases and 3 bases, with 10 bases remaining between them. The CDR3 DNA follows: TGTGCCATTGGGGGGTTTGGGGCCAACGTCCTGACTTTC. Protein: CAIGGFGANVLTF.

This clonotype occurred a few times. The rearrangement uses TRBV4-2 and TRBJ1-3; 7 positions agree with TRBD1. V lost 1 base and J lost 1; bases outside the gene matches: 13. CDR3 length: 19 amino acids. Germline assignment: CDR1 LGHNA and CDR2 YNFKEQ. The CDR3 coding sequence is TGTGCCAGCAGCCAAGTGGTAGAGGGGGCGCAGGGGTCTGGAAACACCATATATTTT. Amino acid sequence: CASSQVVEGAQGSGNTIYF.

At least ten counts were recorded for this clonotype. This sequence joins TRBV5-6 and TRBJ2-7, with 10 bases lining up with TRBD2. Germline CDR1 reads SGHDT; CDR2 reads YYEEEE. This CDR3 has 17 residues. The J segment lost 0 bases and the V segment lost 0 bases, leaving 6 bases of the junction unmatched. The CDR3 region is CASSLVLAGAPSYEQYF. For the CDR3, the DNA is TGTGCCAGCAGCTTGGTCCTAGCGGGAGCCCCCTCCTACGAGCAGTACTTC.

Details on this clonotype: A much larger clone is a single base away; this may be a read error. The chain employs TRBV4-1 and TRBJ1-5, with 8 nucleotides matching TRBD1. CDR3 length: 14 residues. Per the germline V gene, CDR1 is MGHRA and CDR2 is YSYEKL. The CDR3 reads CASSQGTGLQPPHF. The CDR3 nucleotides are TGCGCCAGCAGCCAAGGGACAGGGCTTCAGCCCCCGCATTTT.